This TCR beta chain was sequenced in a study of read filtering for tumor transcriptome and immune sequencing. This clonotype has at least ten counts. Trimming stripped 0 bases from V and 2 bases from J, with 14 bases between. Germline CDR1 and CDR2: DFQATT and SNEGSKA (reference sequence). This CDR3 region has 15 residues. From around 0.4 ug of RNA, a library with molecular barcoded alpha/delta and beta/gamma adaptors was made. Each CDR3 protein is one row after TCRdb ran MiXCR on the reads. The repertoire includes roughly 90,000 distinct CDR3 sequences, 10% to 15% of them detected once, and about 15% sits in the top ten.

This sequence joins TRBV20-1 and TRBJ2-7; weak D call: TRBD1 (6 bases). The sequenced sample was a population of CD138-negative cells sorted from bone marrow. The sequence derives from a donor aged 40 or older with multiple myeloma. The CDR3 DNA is TGCAGTGCTAGAGATCAGGCAGGGGCTACCTACGAGCAGTACTTC. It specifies CSARDQAGATYEQYF.